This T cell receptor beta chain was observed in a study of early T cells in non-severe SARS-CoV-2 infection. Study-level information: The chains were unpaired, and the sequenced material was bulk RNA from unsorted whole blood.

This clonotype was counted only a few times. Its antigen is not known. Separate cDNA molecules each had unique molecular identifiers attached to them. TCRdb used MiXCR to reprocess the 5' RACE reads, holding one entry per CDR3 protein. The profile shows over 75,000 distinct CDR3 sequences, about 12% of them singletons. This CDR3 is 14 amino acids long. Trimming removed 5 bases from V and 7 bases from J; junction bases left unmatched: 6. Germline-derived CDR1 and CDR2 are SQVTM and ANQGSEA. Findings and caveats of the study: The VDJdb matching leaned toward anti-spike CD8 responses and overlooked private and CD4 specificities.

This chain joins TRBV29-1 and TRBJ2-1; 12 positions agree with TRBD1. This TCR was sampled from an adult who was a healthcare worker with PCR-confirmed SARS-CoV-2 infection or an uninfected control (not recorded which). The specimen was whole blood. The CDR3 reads CSVRGTGGENEQFF. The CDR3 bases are TGCAGCGTTCGGGGGACAGGGGGCGAGAATGAGCAGTTCTTC.